Sequencing of this T cell receptor beta chain was carried out in a study of T cell repertoires in cytomegalovirus infection. Study at large: Both CMV infection and a matching HLA type were indicated by public TCR beta signatures. Study-wide points: The ex vivo response showed dominance by HLA-C-restricted CMV-specific TCR beta clonotypes.

TCRdb re-derived calls from the reads in MiXCR, one entry per CDR3 protein. The sample shows 350,000 to 450,000 distinct CDR3 sequences, 18% of them seen only once. From germline, CDR1 is LNHDA and CDR2 SQIVND (reference sequence). Trimming left V 3 bases short and J 0 bases short, with 5 bases between. The CDR3 sequence is 13 residues long. In its sample, this clonotype was seen many times. Antigen unknown. The V gene is TRBV19, the J gene TRBJ1-1; D is ambiguous. This TCR derives from a human donor in good health (CMV status not recorded). Some clones in this sample may be carry-over from other donors' samples. Source material: PBMCs. In nucleotides, the CDR3 is TGTGCCAGTAGTATCTCTTTGAACACTGAAGCTTTCTTT. This sequence encodes CASSISLNTEAFF.